The 2 T cell receptor beta chains listed next were all sequenced from one sample in a study of shared clonotypes between healthy human individuals. TCRdb's table, derived via immunoSEQ multiplex PCR, lists solely in-frame clones and lacks some. The table records more than 2,000,000 clones, approximately 95% of them present only once. Sequencing input: naive CD4+ T cells from PBMCs. Subset described: CD45RA+ positively selected. These receptors were taken from a man aged 18 to 29 in good health. Some clones in this sample may be carry-over from other donors' samples.

A single count supports this clone. The rearrangement links TRBV5-4 to TRBJ2-1, with D perhaps matching TRBD1 or TRBD2 (5 bases each). This CDR3 spans 15 amino acids. Per germline, CDR1 SGHNT and CDR2 YYREEE (reference sequence). The ends were cut back, 5 bases at V and 1 base at J, with 13 bases in the middle. CDR3 amino acids: CASSPGTQSYNEQFF. The CDR3 DNA sequence: TGTGCCAGCAGTCCCGGGACGCAATCCTACAATGAGCAGTTCTTC.

Notes on this clone: Other DNA sequences of this sample code for an identical CDR3. V gene TRBV5-4 combines with J gene TRBJ2-7, with 8 nucleotides matching TRBD2. V lost 0 bases, J lost 6 bases, and 5 bases stayed unmatched. From germline, CDR1 is SGHNT and CDR2 YYREEE (reference sequence). This CDR3 is built from 14 residues. The CDR3, as DNA: TGTGCCAGCAGCTTGGCGGGAGGGCCTCTCGAGCAGTACTTC. Amino acid sequence: CASSLAGGPLEQYF.